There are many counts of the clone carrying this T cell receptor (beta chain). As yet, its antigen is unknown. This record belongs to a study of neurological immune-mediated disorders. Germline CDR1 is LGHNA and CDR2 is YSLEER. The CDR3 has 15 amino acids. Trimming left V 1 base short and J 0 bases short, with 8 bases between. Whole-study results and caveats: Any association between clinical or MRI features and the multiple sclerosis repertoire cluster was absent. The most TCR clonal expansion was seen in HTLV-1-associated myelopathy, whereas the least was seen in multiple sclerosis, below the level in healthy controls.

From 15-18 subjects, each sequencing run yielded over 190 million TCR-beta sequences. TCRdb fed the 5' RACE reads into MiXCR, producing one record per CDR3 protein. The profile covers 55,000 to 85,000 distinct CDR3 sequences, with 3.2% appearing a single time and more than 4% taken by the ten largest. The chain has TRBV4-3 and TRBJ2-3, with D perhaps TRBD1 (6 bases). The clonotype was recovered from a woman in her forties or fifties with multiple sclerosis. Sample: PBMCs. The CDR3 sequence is CASSQAGASTDTQYF. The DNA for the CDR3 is TGCGCCAGCAGCCAAGCAGGGGCTAGCACAGATACGCAGTATTTT.